This T cell receptor beta chain is from a study of T-cell reconstitution after alpha-beta-depleted transplantation in children (dated by TCRdb to the mid-2010s). Background for the entire study: Using TCR repertoire profiling, the study followed T-cell immune reconstitution in a quantitative way in children after TCRalphabeta/CD19-depleted allogeneic hematopoietic cell transplantation. The paper's findings and limits, for the study overall: Over the following months the frequencies of hyperexpanded clones went down, and after one year T-cell counts and TCRbeta diversity were mostly credited to newly produced T cells. The apparently early recovery of alphabetaT-cell counts about two months after transplant reportedly depended on only several hundred rapidly expanded clones that came from non-depleted graft cells. The high TCRbeta diversity at day 60 in some patients was ascribed to recipient T cells and intrathymic progenitors that had survived conditioning.

The V and J ends are trimmed by 6 bases and 4 bases, leaving 10 bases between them. The CDR3 runs 12 amino acids, cysteine and phenylalanine included. Just CDR3 DNA is preserved here, 36 bases in frame from base 1. The germline V gene supplies CDR1 SNHLY and CDR2 FYNNEI. This clonotype turned up a few times. Its binding antigen is unknown. No much larger clone is present one base from it, and per-base qualities are unavailable. Read against the paper, the sample's treatment or condition label means: allogeneic hematopoietic cell transplantation with graft depleted of TCRalphabeta T cells and CD19 B cells. Transplant recipients were children who received TCRalphabeta/CD19-depleted allogeneic hematopoietic cell grafts. Libraries came from PCR. The data were produced on an Illumina HiSeq 2500. To normalize quantification of the TCRbeta repertoire, the TCR libraries were built with molecular barcoding that relied on unique molecular identifiers. The raw public reads went through TCRdb reprocessing: fastp at Q25, MiXCR clone calling, in-frame beta chains kept. Each CDR3 protein appears once, grouped with its most common genes and DNA. The sample data list a few hundred thousand distinct CDR3 sequences, and approximately 23% of these were observed just once. The top ten clones comprise 9.5% to 12% of the sample.

The source is a male patient younger than 18 who had a stem cell transplant for acute lymphoblastic leukemia, so the T cells may come from the graft donor. The sequence is built from TRBV2 and TRBJ2-7; perhaps TRBD1 is the D gene, with 5 bases matching. This specimen consisted of PBMCs, mostly from graft donor cells, obtained 180 days after TCRalphabeta/CD19-depleted stem cell transplant. This receptor carries the CDR3 CASRPQVYEQYF. The DNA sequence is as follows: TGTGCCAGCAGGCCACAGGTATACGAGCAGTACTTC. Full variable domain (CDR3 extended with the reference TRBV2 and TRBJ2-7 proteins): EPEVTQTPSHQVTQMGQEVILRCVPISNHLYFYWYRQILGQKVEFLVSFYNNEISEKSEIFDDQFSVERPDGSNFTLKIRSTKLEDSAMYFCASRPQVYEQYFGPGTRLTVT.